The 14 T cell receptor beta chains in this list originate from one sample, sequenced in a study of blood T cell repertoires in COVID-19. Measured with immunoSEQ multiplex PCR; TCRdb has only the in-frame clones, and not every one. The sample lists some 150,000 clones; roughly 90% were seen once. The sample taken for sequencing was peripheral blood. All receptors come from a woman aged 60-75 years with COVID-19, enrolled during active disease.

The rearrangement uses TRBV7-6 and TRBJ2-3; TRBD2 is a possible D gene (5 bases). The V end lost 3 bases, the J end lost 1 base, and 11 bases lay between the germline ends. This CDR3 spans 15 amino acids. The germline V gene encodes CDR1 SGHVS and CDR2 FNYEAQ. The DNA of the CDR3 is TGTGCCAGCAGCTTCCGGACTCATCGCACAGATACGCAGTATTTT. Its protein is CASSFRTHRTDTQYF.

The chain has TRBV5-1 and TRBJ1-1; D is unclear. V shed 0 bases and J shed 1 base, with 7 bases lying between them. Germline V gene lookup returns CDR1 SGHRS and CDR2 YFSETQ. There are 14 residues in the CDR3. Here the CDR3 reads CASSLAAENTEAFF. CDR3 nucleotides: TGCGCCAGCAGCTTGGCTGCAGAGAACACTGAAGCTTTCTTT.

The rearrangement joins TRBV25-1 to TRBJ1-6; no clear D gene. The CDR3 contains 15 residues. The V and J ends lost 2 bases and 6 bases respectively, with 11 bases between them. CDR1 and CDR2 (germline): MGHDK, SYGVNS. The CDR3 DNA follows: TGTGCCAGCAGTGAACGGGGATTTGGTAATTCACCCCTCCACTTT. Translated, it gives CASSERGFGNSPLHF.

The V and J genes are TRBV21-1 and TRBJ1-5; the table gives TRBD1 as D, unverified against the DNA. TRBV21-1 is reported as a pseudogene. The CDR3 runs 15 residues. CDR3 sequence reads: CASSKEGTGAGPQHF. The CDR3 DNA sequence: TGTGCCAGCAGCAAAGAGGGGACAGGGGCTGGTCCCCAGCATTTT.

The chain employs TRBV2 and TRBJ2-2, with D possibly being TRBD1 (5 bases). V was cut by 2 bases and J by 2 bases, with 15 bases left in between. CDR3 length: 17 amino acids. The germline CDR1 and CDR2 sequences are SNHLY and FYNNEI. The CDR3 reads CASSEPTDSRNTGELFF. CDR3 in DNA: TGTGCCAGCAGTGAACCAACCGACAGTAGAAACACCGGGGAGCTGTTTTTT.

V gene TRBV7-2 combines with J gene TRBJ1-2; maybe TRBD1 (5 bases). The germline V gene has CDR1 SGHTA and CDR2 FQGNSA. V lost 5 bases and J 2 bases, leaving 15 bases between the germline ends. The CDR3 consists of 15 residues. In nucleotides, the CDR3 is TGTGCCAGCAGCCGCGGGGGAGACCTGAACTATGGCTACACCTTC. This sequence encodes CASSRGGDLNYGYTF.

The CDR3 sequence is CASSPPTGVNTEAFF. The CDR3 nucleotides read TGTGCCAGCAGCCCACCGACAGGAGTGAACACTGAAGCTTTCTTT. The gene calls are TRBV5-4 and TRBJ1-1, with D possibly TRBD1 on 6 matching bases. Germline values: CDR1 SGHNT, CDR2 YYREEE (reference sequence). Trimming stripped 4 bases from V and 0 bases from J, with 13 bases between. The CDR3 runs 15 residues.

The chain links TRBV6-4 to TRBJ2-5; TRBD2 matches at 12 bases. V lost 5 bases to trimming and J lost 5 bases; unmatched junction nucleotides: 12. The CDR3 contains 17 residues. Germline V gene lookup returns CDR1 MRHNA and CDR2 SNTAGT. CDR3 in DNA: TGTGCCAGCAGTTATCCCTCCCGGACTAGCGGGACCGAGACCCAGTACTTC. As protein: CASSYPSRTSGTETQYF.

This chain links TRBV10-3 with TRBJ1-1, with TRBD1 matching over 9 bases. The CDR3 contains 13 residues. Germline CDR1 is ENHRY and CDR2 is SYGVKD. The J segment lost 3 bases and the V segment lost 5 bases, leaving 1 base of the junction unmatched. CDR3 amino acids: CAISRTGDTEAFF. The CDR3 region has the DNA TGTGCCATCAGTAGGACAGGGGACACTGAAGCTTTCTTT.

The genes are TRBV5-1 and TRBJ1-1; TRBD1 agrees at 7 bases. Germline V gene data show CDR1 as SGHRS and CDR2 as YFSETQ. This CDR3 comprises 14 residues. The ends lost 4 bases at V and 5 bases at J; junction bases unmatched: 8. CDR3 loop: CASSPGQEGTEAFF. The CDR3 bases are TGCGCCAGCAGCCCCGGACAGGAAGGGACTGAAGCTTTCTTT. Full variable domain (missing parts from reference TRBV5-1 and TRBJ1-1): KAGVTQTPRYLIKTRGQQVTLSCSPISGHRSVSWYQQTPGQGLQFLFEYFSETQRNKGNFPGRFSGRQFSNSRSEMNVSTLELGDSALYLCASSPGQEGTEAFFGQGTRLTVV.

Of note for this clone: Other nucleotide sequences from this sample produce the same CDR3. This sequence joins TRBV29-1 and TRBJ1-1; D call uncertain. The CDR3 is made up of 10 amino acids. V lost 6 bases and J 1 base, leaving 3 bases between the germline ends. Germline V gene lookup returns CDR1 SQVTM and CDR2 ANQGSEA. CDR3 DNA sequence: TGCAGCGTGGCGAACACTGAAGCTTTCTTT. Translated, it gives CSVANTEAFF.

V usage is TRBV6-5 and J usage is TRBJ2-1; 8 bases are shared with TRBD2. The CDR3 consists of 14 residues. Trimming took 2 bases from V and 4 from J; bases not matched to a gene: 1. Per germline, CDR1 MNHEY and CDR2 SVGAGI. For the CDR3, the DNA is TGTGCCAGCAGTTACCGGGAGGGGTACAATGAGCAGTTCTTC. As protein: CASSYREGYNEQFF.

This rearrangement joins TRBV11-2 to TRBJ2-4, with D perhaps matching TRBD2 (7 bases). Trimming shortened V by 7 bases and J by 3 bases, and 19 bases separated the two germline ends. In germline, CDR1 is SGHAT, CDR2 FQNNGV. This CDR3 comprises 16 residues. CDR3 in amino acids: CASTSSGEGGKNIQYF. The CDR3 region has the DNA TGTGCCAGCACCTCTTCGGGGGAGGGGGGCAAAAACATTCAGTACTTC.

The CDR3 DNA reads TGTGCCAGCAGTTGGGCGGGGTTTGGCAACTATGGCTACACCTTC. It encodes CASSWAGFGNYGYTF. The chain joins TRBV27 to TRBJ1-2; no clear D. This CDR3 region has 15 residues. Trimming shortened V by 4 bases and J by 2 bases, and 14 bases separated the two germline ends. Germline V gives CDR1 MNHEY, CDR2 SMNVEV (reference sequence).